The rows below give T cell receptor beta chains drawn from one sample of a study of OX40 agonist ivuxolimab in advanced cancers. Profiled with immunoSEQ multiplex PCR; TCRdb holds only in-frame clones, not every one. The table shows 35,000 to 50,000 clones, with 81% occurring only once. Sequencing used CD4+ or CD8+ T cells sorted from blood, obtained in a trial of the OX40 agonist ivuxolimab. These receptors were taken from an adult with an advanced solid tumor such as melanoma, head and neck, liver or kidney cancer. The CDR3 runs from the conserved cysteine through the conserved F or W. D genes are given only for firm matches. A clone size is listed for some rows: how often the clone was seen (once, few, many), or a class if it is expanded.

TRBJ1-4	NA	TRBV2	NA	TGTGCCAGCAGGATACAAGGACGTGCAGCTAATGAAAAACTGTTTTTT	CASRIQGRAANEKLFF
TRBJ2-1	NA	TRBV30	once	TGTGCCTGGAGTGTTTTTTTGGGTGGCGAGCAGTTCTTC	CAWSVFLGGEQFF
TRBJ1-1	TRBD1	TRBV4-2	NA	TGTGCCAGCAGCCAAGACTACAGGGGGCACACTGAAGCTTTCTTT	CASSQDYRGHTEAFF
TRBJ2-1	TRBD2	TRBV5-4	NA	TGTGCCAGCAGCTTATCTAGCGGGAGTTACAATGAGCAGTTCTTC	CASSLSSGSYNEQFF
TRBJ1-1	NA	TRBV6-6	NA	TGTGCCAGCAGTTACTCGAACAGTATGAACACTGAAGCTTTCTTT	CASSYSNSMNTEAFF
TRBJ2-2	NA	TRBV2	NA	TGTGCCAGCAGTGAAGTTGGGACGGAGAACACCGGGGAGCTGTTTTTT	CASSEVGTENTGELFF
TRBJ2-7	TRBD2	TRBV11-2	NA	TGTGCCAGCAGCCCTCGGGGTAGCGGGAGGATAAACGAGCAGTACTTC	CASSPRGSGRINEQYF
TRBJ2-3	NA	TRBV6-5	NA	TGTGCCAGCAGTCCGCGACCTCAGATCACAGATACGCAGTATTTT	CASSPRPQITDTQYF
TRBJ1-1	NA	TRBV7-9	NA	TGTGCCAGCAGCTCTTATCACCGTGATACTGAAGCTTTCTTT	CASSSYHRDTEAFF
TRBJ1-1	NA	TRBV27	NA	TGTGCCAGCAGTCGGCAAGAAGGCACTGAAGCTTTCTTT	CASSRQEGTEAFF
TRBJ2-1	NA	TRBV11-2	NA	TGTGCCAGCAGCGACGGACAGACCTCCTACAATGAGCAGTTCTTC	CASSDGQTSYNEQFF
TRBJ2-5	NA	TRBV5-1	NA	TGCGCCAGCAGCTTGGCCGCTGGGGCTAGCTCGGAGACCCAGTACTTC	CASSLAAGASSETQYF
TRBJ2-2	TRBD2	TRBV5-1	NA	TGCGCCAGCAGCTTGGGACTAGCGGAGAACACCGGGGAGCTGTTTTTT	CASSLGLAENTGELFF
TRBJ1-5	NA	TRBV6-1	NA	TGTGCCAGCAGTGAAGAGGTCGCCGGACAGATTTATAGCAATCAGCCCCAGCATTTT	CASSEEVAGQIYSNQPQHF
TRBJ2-3	TRBD2	TRBV11-3	NA	TGTGCCAGCACCCGAGGGAGCGGGAGGGCCTCAGATACGCAGTATTTT	CASTRGSGRASDTQYF
TRBJ2-3	NA	TRBV15	NA	TGTGCCACCAGCTCCTCAAGGGAGAAGTATTTT	CATSSSREKYF
TRBJ1-4	NA	TRBV6-1	NA	TGTGCCAGCAGTGATAGGGATATAATACTGTTTTTT	CASSDRDIILFF
TRBJ2-1	NA	TRBV6-1	NA	TGTGCCAGCAGTGAAACTAGGAATGAGCAGTTCTTC	CASSETRNEQFF
TRBJ2-4	TRBD1	TRBV4-2	NA	TGTGCCAGCAGCCAAGATCCGGGACAGGAAAACATTCAGTACTTC	CASSQDPGQENIQYF
TRBJ1-2	NA	TRBV7-9	once	TGTGCCAGCACTCTCCTTGGGGGGGATGGCTACACCTTC	CASTLLGGDGYTF
TRBJ2-1	NA	TRBV7-9	NA	TGTGCCAGCAGCTTATGGGGGGTCGATGAGCAGTTCTTC	CASSLWGVDEQFF
TRBJ1-5	NA	TRBV19	few	TGTGCCAGTAGTATCGGGGGAATTGGCAATCAGCCCCAGCATTTT	CASSIGGIGNQPQHF
TRBJ1-1	TRBD1	TRBV7-9	few	TGTGCCAGCACCATAGCAGGACAGGGGAACACTGAAGCTTTCTTT	CASTIAGQGNTEAFF
TRBJ2-1	TRBD1	TRBV27	NA	TGTGCCAGCAGTACAGACAGGGGGTACAATGAGCAGTTCTTC	CASSTDRGYNEQFF
TRBJ1-1	NA	TRBV29-1	NA	TGCAGCGCCTACAATGCGGGCACTGAAGCTTTCTTT	CSAYNAGTEAFF
TRBJ1-1	NA	TRBV27	NA	TGTGCCAGCAGTTTAAGGGGGTGGACGGGCAAGAACACTGAAGCTTTCTTT	CASSLRGWTGKNTEAFF
TRBJ2-7	NA	TRBV7-9	few	TGTGCCAGCAGCTATGATTCGGTTTCCTACGAGCAGTACTTC	CASSYDSVSYEQYF
TRBJ2-3	TRBD2	TRBV7-2	NA	TGTGCCAGCAGCCCCGGGACTAGCGGGAGTGGACCGCAGTATTTT	CASSPGTSGSGPQYF
TRBJ2-3	NA	TRBV11-1	NA	TGTGCCAGCAGCTTCGGCCTAAGCACAGATACGCAGTATTTT	CASSFGLSTDTQYF
TRBJ1-2	NA	TRBV10-3	few	TGTGCCATCAGTGAGTCCACGGGGCTCTATGGCTACACCTTC	CAISESTGLYGYTF
TRBJ2-1	NA	TRBV19	NA	TGTGCCAGTAGCTCAGATGGAGCGGATGAGCAGTTCTTC	CASSSDGADEQFF
TRBJ2-2	TRBD1	TRBV6-5	NA	TGTGCCAGCAGTTACTTCAACAGGGGAACCGGGGAGCTGTTTTTT	CASSYFNRGTGELFF
TRBJ2-1	NA	TRBV5-6	NA	TGTGCCAGCAGCGCCGGGACTTACAATGAGCAGTTCTTC	CASSAGTYNEQFF